The clone carrying this TCR beta chain appeared a few times. Its target is unknown. The data were obtained in a study of shared clonotypes between healthy human individuals. Overall study context: Serving as donors were two women and three men, whose ages spanned 18 to 49. General study findings and limits: An anticipated effect of sequencing depth on clonotype sharing among donors was recognized.

The CDR3 covers 13 residues. Trimming shortened V by 6 bases and J by 4 bases, and 10 bases separated the two germline ends. Germline V gene lookup returns CDR1 SGHTA and CDR2 FQGNSA. It was on ten immunoSEQ deep assay plates that unsorted PBMC DNA was sequenced. Sequencing was performed with immunoSEQ multiplex PCR; in TCRdb, only in-frame clones are kept and a portion is missing. The sample lists about 450,000 clones, less than 80% occurring once. Everyone who donated was a Caucasian adult who lived in Nashville, Tennessee. The origin of this receptor is a woman in her 40s in good health. Some clones in this sample may be carry-over from other donors' samples. The V call is TRBV7-2, the J call TRBJ1-3; D is uncertain. Sequencing was carried out using PBMCs. The CDR3 loop reads CASSESPGNTIYF. CDR3 bases: TGTGCCAGCAGTGAAAGTCCAGGAAACACCATATATTTT.